A selection of T cell receptor beta chains follows, all from one sample in a study of T-cell memory formation after mild COVID-19. From the 5' RACE reads, TCRdb called clonotypes with MiXCR, one entry per CDR3 protein. The table includes about 130,000 distinct CDR3 sequences, about 5.9% detected once. The specimen was PBMCs or a T cell subset sorted from them (not recorded which). The receptors originated from an adult woman who had mild COVID-19 (a few samples of this study predate the infection). Cell type and time point are not known. CDR3s include the opening cysteine and the closing phenylalanine or tryptophan. Each record gives: J gene, clone size, V gene, D gene, CDR3 DNA, CDR3 protein. A D gene is named only where the DNA matches it firmly. The size field is filled for only some rows; it gives once, few, many or a size class.

J: TRBJ1-2
size: many
V: TRBV29-1
D: TRBD1
DNA: TGCAGCGCTAGCCCGGGACAGGGTAATGGCTACACCTTC
CDR3: CSASPGQGNGYTF

J: TRBJ2-1
size: many
V: TRBV4-2
D: TRBD1
DNA: TGTGCCAGCAGCTTAGACAGGGCAACCTACAATGAGCAGTTCTTC
CDR3: CASSLDRATYNEQFF

J: TRBJ1-1
size: few
V: TRBV18
D: TRBD1
DNA: TGTGCCAGCTCACCAGGGACAGGCGTCATGAACACTGAAGCTTTCTTT
CDR3: CASSPGTGVMNTEAFF

J: TRBJ2-7
size: few
V: TRBV7-2
D: .
DNA: TGTGCCAGCAGCTTAGCGGAGGTTCGGGGCGGGACGTACCCCTACGAGCAGTACTTC
CDR3: CASSLAEVRGGTYPYEQYF

J: TRBJ2-7
size: few
V: TRBV6-5
D: .
DNA: TGTGCCAGCAGTGTCCTCTCGGATTCCTACGAGCAGTACTTC
CDR3: CASSVLSDSYEQYF

J: TRBJ2-3
size: few
V: TRBV29-1
D: .
DNA: TGCAGCGTTGTAACCAGGGTGGGAACAGATACGCAGTATTTT
CDR3: CSVVTRVGTDTQYF

J: TRBJ2-3
size: many
V: TRBV7-9
D: .
DNA: TGTGCCACGTCAAGGATAGCGGGCACAGATACGCAGTATTTT
CDR3: CATSRIAGTDTQYF

J: TRBJ2-1
size: many
V: TRBV12-3/TRBV12-4
D: .
DNA: TGTGCCAGCAGTTTCCACCAGGGTATTGCCAATGAGCAGTTCTTC
CDR3: CASSFHQGIANEQFF

J: TRBJ2-3
size: .
V: TRBV5-1
D: .
DNA: TGCGCCAGCAGCTTAGGTTACACAGATACGCAGTATTTT
CDR3: CASSLGYTDTQYF

J: TRBJ2-3
size: .
V: TRBV7-6
D: TRBD2
DNA: TGTGCCAGCAGCCACTCGGGACTAGCGATGGATACGCAGTATTTT
CDR3: CASSHSGLAMDTQYF

J: TRBJ1-3
size: many
V: TRBV29-1
D: TRBD1
DNA: TGCAGCGTGGGGTGGGACAGACCTTCTGGAAACACCATATATTTT
CDR3: CSVGWDRPSGNTIYF

J: TRBJ2-5
size: many
V: TRBV4-2
D: .
DNA: TGTGCCAGCGGACGATCCCAAGAGACCCAGTACTTC
CDR3: CASGRSQETQYF

J: TRBJ1-1
size: many
V: TRBV5-5
D: .
DNA: TGTGCCAGCAGCTTGGGACAGAATCTCATGAACACTGAAGCTTTCTTT
CDR3: CASSLGQNLMNTEAFF

J: TRBJ1-1
size: .
V: TRBV7-3
D: .
DNA: TGTGCCAGCAGCCCTACTATGACTCTCAACACTGAAGCTTTCTTT
CDR3: CASSPTMTLNTEAFF

J: TRBJ1-4
size: few
V: TRBV6-6
D: TRBD1
DNA: TGTGCCAGCAGACCCCGACAGGGTCGGGTTGAAAAACTGTTTTTT
CDR3: CASRPRQGRVEKLFF

J: TRBJ2-5
size: few
V: TRBV10-3
D: .
DNA: TGTGCCATCAGTGAGTCTGAGGTTGGGGAGACCCAGTACTTC
CDR3: CAISESEVGETQYF

J: TRBJ1-1
size: many
V: TRBV29-1
D: TRBD1
DNA: TGCAGCGTTGAAGGGTCAGGGGGCAGCGCTTTCTTT
CDR3: CSVEGSGGSAFF

J: TRBJ2-5
size: .
V: TRBV25-1
D: TRBD1
DNA: TGTGCCAGCAGTGCCGCTCAGGGGGCCAAAGAGACCCAGTACTTC
CDR3: CASSAAQGAKETQYF

J: TRBJ2-1
size: .
V: TRBV5-1
D: TRBD2
DNA: TGCGCCAGCAGCCATGCGACTAGCGGGGGTCTCCTATCCCACAATGAGCAGTTCTTC
CDR3: CASSHATSGGLLSHNEQFF

J: TRBJ2-1
size: few
V: TRBV7-6
D: TRBD2
DNA: TGTGCCAGCAGCTTAGCGGGAGGGCCAAGAGAGCAGTTCTTC
CDR3: CASSLAGGPREQFF

J: TRBJ2-5
size: .
V: TRBV29-1
D: .
DNA: TGCAGCGCTGGACTGCAAGAGACCCAGTACTTC
CDR3: CSAGLQETQYF

J: TRBJ2-3
size: .
V: TRBV4-1
D: TRBD2
DNA: TGCGCCAGCAGCCAAACTAGCGGGGTCCGAGGGGCAGATACGCAGTATTTT
CDR3: CASSQTSGVRGADTQYF

J: TRBJ2-1
size: many
V: TRBV7-8
D: TRBD1
DNA: TGTGCCAGCAGCTCCGCCAACAGGGGTCAGAATGAGCAGTTCTTC
CDR3: CASSSANRGQNEQFF

J: TRBJ1-6
size: .
V: TRBV27
D: TRBD1
DNA: TGTGCCAGCAGTTTAGGACAGGGGGCTAATTCACCCCTCCACTTT
CDR3: CASSLGQGANSPLHF

J: TRBJ1-2
size: .
V: TRBV3-1
D: .
DNA: TGTGCCAGCCACGGGGGCTACGGCTATGGCTACACCTTC
CDR3: CASHGGYGYGYTF

J: TRBJ2-2
size: .
V: TRBV7-8
D: TRBD1
DNA: TGTGCCAGCAGTGTTCGGACAGGGAAGGCCGGGGAGCTGTTTTTT
CDR3: CASSVRTGKAGELFF

J: TRBJ2-1
size: few
V: TRBV7-8
D: TRBD1
DNA: TGTGCCAGCAGCTCCCGGGACAGGAACCCGTACAATGAGCAGTTCTTC
CDR3: CASSSRDRNPYNEQFF

J: TRBJ1-1
size: .
V: TRBV5-1
D: .
DNA: TGCGCCAGCTTCAGCTCCCCGAACACTGAAGCTTTCTTT
CDR3: CASFSSPNTEAFF

J: TRBJ2-7
size: many
V: TRBV7-9
D: .
DNA: TGTGCCAGCAGCTTAGCGGCTAGTTCTCGATACGAGCAGTACTTC
CDR3: CASSLAASSRYEQYF

J: TRBJ2-7
size: .
V: TRBV29-1
D: .
DNA: TGCAGCGCTAACTCTGATCGCGAGCAGTACTTC
CDR3: CSANSDREQYF

J: TRBJ2-3
size: .
V: TRBV27
D: TRBD2
DNA: TGTGCCAGCAGTTCCTCCCGACAGCGGGAGGGCCCGAGCACAGATACGCAGTATTTT
CDR3: CASSSSRQREGPSTDTQYF

J: TRBJ2-7
size: few
V: TRBV7-9
D: .
DNA: TGTGCCAGCAGCTTACTCGATGGCGGGGACGAGCAGTACTTC
CDR3: CASSLLDGGDEQYF

J: TRBJ2-3
size: .
V: TRBV11-3
D: .
DNA: TGTGCCAGCAGCTTAGCTTTTACGCAGTATTTT
CDR3: CASSLAFTQYF

J: TRBJ2-1
size: few
V: TRBV20-1
D: .
DNA: TGCAGTGCTAGTAGAGTTACTAATGAGCAGTTCTTC
CDR3: CSASRVTNEQFF

J: TRBJ2-7
size: few
V: TRBV11-2
D: .
DNA: TGTGCCAGCAGCTTAGGAGGGGCCTCCTACGAGCAGTACTTC
CDR3: CASSLGGASYEQYF

J: TRBJ2-7
size: .
V: TRBV29-1
D: .
DNA: TGCAGCGTTGGTAGACAGGGGACTACCTACGAGCAGTACTTC
CDR3: CSVGRQGTTYEQYF

J: TRBJ2-7
size: .
V: TRBV24-1
D: .
DNA: TGTGCCACCAGTAGCGGACTTTATGCCGAGCAGTACTTC
CDR3: CATSSGLYAEQYF

J: TRBJ2-5
size: .
V: TRBV12-3/TRBV12-4
D: .
DNA: TGTGCCAGCAGTTCTCTCCGCCAGGCTCAAGAGACCCAGTACTTC
CDR3: CASSSLRQAQETQYF

J: TRBJ2-2
size: .
V: TRBV7-9
D: .
DNA: TGTGCCAGCAGCCTGACCGGGACTTACACCGGGGAGCTGTTTTTT
CDR3: CASSLTGTYTGELFF

J: TRBJ2-2
size: many
V: TRBV4-1
D: TRBD1
DNA: TGCGCCAGCAGCACCAGGGGGCAGACCGGGGAGCTGTTTTTT
CDR3: CASSTRGQTGELFF

J: TRBJ2-7
size: many
V: TRBV29-1
D: TRBD2
DNA: TGCAGCGTCGCCTCTCGACTAGCGGGATCCTACGAGCAGTACTTC
CDR3: CSVASRLAGSYEQYF

J: TRBJ2-6
size: many
V: TRBV5-1
D: .
DNA: TGCGCCAGCAGCTCCCAGTATTCTGGGGCCAACGTCCTGACTTTC
CDR3: CASSSQYSGANVLTF

J: TRBJ2-6
size: few
V: TRBV5-1
D: .
DNA: TGCGCCAGCAGCCGTTTGGCCGTCGCTGGGGCCAACGTCCTGACTTTC
CDR3: CASSRLAVAGANVLTF

J: TRBJ1-1
size: few
V: TRBV4-1
D: .
DNA: TGCGCCAGCAGCCAAGATCCCACGTTTTCTGAAGCTTTCTTT
CDR3: CASSQDPTFSEAFF

J: TRBJ2-1
size: .
V: TRBV5-5
D: TRBD2
DNA: TGTGCCAGCAGCTTGGTCCTAGCGGTATACAATGAGCAGTTCTTC
CDR3: CASSLVLAVYNEQFF

J: TRBJ2-7
size: .
V: TRBV10-3
D: .
DNA: TGTGCCATCGCCTCGGGGAGCTACGAGCAGTACTTC
CDR3: CAIASGSYEQYF

J: TRBJ2-5
size: .
V: TRBV7-6
D: .
DNA: TGTGCCAGCAGCTTAGCTGTTCCTGGGGGGCTAGCAGAGACCCAGTACTTC
CDR3: CASSLAVPGGLAETQYF

J: TRBJ2-5
size: .
V: TRBV29-1
D: .
DNA: TGCAGTCCTGGGTGGGGTGGGACCCAGTACTTC
CDR3: CSPGWGGTQYF

J: TRBJ2-7
size: .
V: TRBV5-4
D: TRBD1
DNA: TGTGCCAGCAGCGTGGGACAGAGCTACGAGCAGTACTTC
CDR3: CASSVGQSYEQYF

J: TRBJ1-4
size: .
V: TRBV12-3/TRBV12-4
D: .
DNA: TGTGCCAGCAGTTTTGGTGGACAAGGAGGTGAAAAACTGTTTTTT
CDR3: CASSFGGQGGEKLFF

J: TRBJ2-2
size: few
V: TRBV7-3
D: .
DNA: TGTGCCAGCAGTCCCAGTGACGTTCTCGGGGAGCTGTTTTTT
CDR3: CASSPSDVLGELFF

J: TRBJ1-1
size: .
V: TRBV12-3/TRBV12-4
D: TRBD1
DNA: TGTGCCAGCAGTTTAGGAGGGACAGTTAACACTGAAGCTTTCTTT
CDR3: CASSLGGTVNTEAFF

J: TRBJ2-1
size: many
V: TRBV20-1
D: TRBD2
DNA: TGCAGTGCTAGGACGAAAATCTCCCCGGGACTAGCGATTAGCTCCTACAATGAGCAGTTCTTC
CDR3: CSARTKISPGLAISSYNEQFF

J: TRBJ1-2
size: few
V: TRBV6-6
D: TRBD1
DNA: TGTGCCACAGGGGGGGATAACTATGGCTACACCTTC
CDR3: CATGGDNYGYTF

J: TRBJ2-7
size: many
V: TRBV3-1
D: .
DNA: TGTGCCAGCAGCCAAGAAGGCAGGTCCTACGAGCAGTACTTC
CDR3: CASSQEGRSYEQYF

J: TRBJ2-2
size: many
V: TRBV20-1
D: TRBD2
DNA: TGCAGTGCTAGAGCTAGCGGGAACACCGGGGAGCTGTTTTTT
CDR3: CSARASGNTGELFF